One and the same sample provided the 8 T cell receptor beta chains below, sequenced in a study of radiotherapy plus CTLA-4 blockade in lung cancer. Libraries were prepared by immunoSEQ multiplex PCR; TCRdb keeps only in-frame clonotypes and omits some of them. Of about 25,000 clones listed, 60% to 85% were seen once; the top ten hold about 3%. This sample comprised peripheral blood, obtained from a patient treated with radiotherapy plus ipilimumab. The receptor set was obtained from a human donor with non-small cell lung cancer whose response to radiotherapy plus ipilimumab could not be evaluated.

This chain uses TRBV5-1 with TRBJ2-3, with no clear D. The CDR3 sequence is 16 residues long. Trimming removed 1 base from V and 2 bases from J, with 14 bases in between. CDR1 SGHRS and CDR2 YFSETQ come from the germline V gene. CDR3 sequence: CASSLMGSVHTDTQYF. In nucleotides, the CDR3 is TGCGCCAGCAGCTTGATGGGCTCGGTCCACACAGATACGCAGTATTTT.

The rearrangement uses TRBV5-8 and TRBJ1-4, with 9 positions matching TRBD1. The V and J ends lost 4 bases and 4 bases, in that order; junction bases with no gene match: 8. Germline V CDR1 and CDR2: SGHTS, YDEGEE. The CDR3 extends over 16 amino acids. The CDR3 spells CASSPGQGMSNEKLFF. The CDR3 bases are TGTGCCAGCAGCCCGGGACAGGGCATGAGTAATGAAAAACTGTTTTTT.

This clone was seen just once. The chain has TRBV7-9 and TRBJ2-2, with 7 bases that match TRBD2. Germline V gene data show CDR1 as SEHNR and CDR2 as FQNEAQ (reference sequence). The trim removed 6 bases at V and 2 bases at J, leaving 12 bases unmatched. The CDR3 consists of 17 residues. This CDR3 reads CASSRREREGNTGELFF. For the CDR3, the DNA is TGTGCCAGCAGTCGACGGGAGCGGGAAGGAAACACCGGGGAGCTGTTTTTT.

The chain combines TRBV5-6 with TRBJ2-5; 9 nucleotides match TRBD2. Germline CDR1 reads SGHDT; CDR2 reads YYEEEE. CDR3 length: 18 amino acids. V was pared by 3 bases and J by 5 bases, with 17 bases of the junction left unmatched. CDR3 amino acids: CASSSAAGASGKGETQYF. In DNA form, the CDR3 reads TGTGCCAGCAGCTCCGCGGCGGGGGCTAGCGGGAAGGGGGAGACCCAGTACTTC.

The V and J genes are TRBV4-3 and TRBJ1-4, with D perhaps matching TRBD1 (6 bases). Deletions cut 0 bases from V and 2 bases from J, with 25 bases between. Germline values: CDR1 LGHNA, CDR2 YSLEER. This CDR3 has 21 residues. CDR3 nucleotide sequence: TGCGCCAGCAGCCAAGATTCCACCGACAGGATCTACGTGGGCACTAATGAAAAACTGTTTTTT. Amino acid sequence: CASSQDSTDRIYVGTNEKLFF.

The gene calls are TRBV7-9 and TRBJ2-2, with 8 bases lining up with TRBD2. The V gene's germline CDR1 is SEHNR and CDR2 FQNEAQ (reference sequence). V shed 5 bases, J shed 9 bases, and the junction held 5 bases outside the gene matches. CDR3 length: 13 residues. Here the CDR3 reads CASSPGTSWELFF. In DNA, the CDR3 is TGTGCCAGCAGCCCCGGGACTAGTTGGGAGCTGTTTTTT.

V usage is TRBV19 and J usage is TRBJ1-2, with 8 bases matching TRBD1. CDR3 length equals 15 residues. Looked up from germline, CDR1 is LNHDA and CDR2 is SQIVND (reference sequence). After removal of 2 bases from V and 3 bases from J, the junction contained 5 bases not matched to a gene. The CDR3 spells CASSIQGARHYGYTF. The CDR3 DNA sequence: TGTGCCAGTAGTATACAGGGGGCGCGTCACTATGGCTACACCTTC.

V is TRBV6-7 and J is TRBJ2-1, with 8 bases identical to TRBD2. TRBV6-7 is filed as an ORF, its function uncertain. There are 15 residues in the CDR3. Unmatched junction bases numbered 6, after V lost 0 bases and J lost 8 bases. The CDR3 nucleotides are TGTGCCAGCAGTTACTCGACCAGCGGGAGCGATGAGCAGTTCTTC. Protein product: CASSYSTSGSDEQFF.